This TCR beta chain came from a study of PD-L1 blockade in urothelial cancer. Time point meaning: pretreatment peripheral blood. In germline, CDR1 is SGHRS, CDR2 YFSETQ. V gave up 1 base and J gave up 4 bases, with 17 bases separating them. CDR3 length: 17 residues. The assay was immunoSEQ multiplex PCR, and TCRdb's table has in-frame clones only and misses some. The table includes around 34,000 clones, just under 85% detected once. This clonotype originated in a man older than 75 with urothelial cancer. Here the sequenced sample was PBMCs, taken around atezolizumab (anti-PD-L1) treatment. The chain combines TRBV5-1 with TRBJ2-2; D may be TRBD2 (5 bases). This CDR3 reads CASSLQQTNPGTGELFF. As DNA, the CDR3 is TGCGCCAGCAGCTTGCAACAGACTAATCCAGGCACCGGGGAGCTGTTTTTT.